This T cell receptor beta chain was identified in a study of blood T cell repertoires in COVID-19. CDR1 and CDR2 from the germline V gene are SEHNR and FQNEAQ (reference sequence). This CDR3 is 15 amino acids long. J was trimmed by 2 bases and V by 5 bases; bases with no gene match: 6. Original processing notes: Counts of nucleated cells, estimated from reference gene primer amplification, were obtained. Sequencing was performed with immunoSEQ multiplex PCR; in TCRdb, only in-frame clones are kept and a portion is missing. The D gene and trimming were derived from the DNA, and the V and J assignments and clone size from that table. The table has over 8,000 clones, 70% to 90% seen once.

The receptor comes from a human donor with active COVID-19. The donor label of this sample is uncertain. The chain uses TRBV7-9 and TRBJ2-3; 8 bases map to TRBD1. Sequenced input: peripheral blood. The CDR3 DNA sequence: TGTGCCAGCAGCCTCTGGGACAGGCACACAGATACGCAGTATTTT. It yields the protein CASSLWDRHTDTQYF.